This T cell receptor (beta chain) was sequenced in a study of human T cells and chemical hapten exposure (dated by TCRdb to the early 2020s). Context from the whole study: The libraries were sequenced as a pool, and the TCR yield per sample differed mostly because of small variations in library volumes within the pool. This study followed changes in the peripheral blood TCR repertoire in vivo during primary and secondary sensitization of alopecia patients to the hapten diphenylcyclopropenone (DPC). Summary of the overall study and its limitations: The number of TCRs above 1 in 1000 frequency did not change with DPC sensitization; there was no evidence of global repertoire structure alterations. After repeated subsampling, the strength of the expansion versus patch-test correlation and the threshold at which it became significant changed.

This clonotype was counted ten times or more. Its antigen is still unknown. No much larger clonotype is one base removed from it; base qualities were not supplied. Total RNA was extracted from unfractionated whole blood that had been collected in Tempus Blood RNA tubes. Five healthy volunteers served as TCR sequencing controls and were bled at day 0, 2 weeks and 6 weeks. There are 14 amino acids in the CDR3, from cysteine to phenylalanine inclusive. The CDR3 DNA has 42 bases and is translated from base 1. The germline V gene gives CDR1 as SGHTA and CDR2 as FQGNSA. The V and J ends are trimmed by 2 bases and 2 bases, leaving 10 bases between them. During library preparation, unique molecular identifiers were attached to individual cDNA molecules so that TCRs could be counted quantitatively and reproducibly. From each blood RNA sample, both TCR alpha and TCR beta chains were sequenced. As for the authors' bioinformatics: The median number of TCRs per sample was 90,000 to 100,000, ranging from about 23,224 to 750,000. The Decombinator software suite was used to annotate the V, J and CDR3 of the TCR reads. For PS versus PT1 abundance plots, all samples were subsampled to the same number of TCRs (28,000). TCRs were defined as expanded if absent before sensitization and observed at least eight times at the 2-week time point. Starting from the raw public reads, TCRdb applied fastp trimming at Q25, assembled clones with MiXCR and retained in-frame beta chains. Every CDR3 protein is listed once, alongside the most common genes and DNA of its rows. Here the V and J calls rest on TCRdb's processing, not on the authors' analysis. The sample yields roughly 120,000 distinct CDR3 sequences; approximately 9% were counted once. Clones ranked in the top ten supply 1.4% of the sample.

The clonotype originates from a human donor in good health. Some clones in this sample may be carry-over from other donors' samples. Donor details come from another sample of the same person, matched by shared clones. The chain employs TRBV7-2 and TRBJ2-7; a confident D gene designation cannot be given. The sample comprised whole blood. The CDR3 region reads CASSLRRSPYEQYF. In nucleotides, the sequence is TGTGCCAGCAGCTTACGCCGAAGTCCCTACGAGCAGTACTTC.